This T cell receptor beta chain was found in a study of T cells and Merkel cell carcinoma outcomes (dated by TCRdb to 2020 to 2021). Notes on the research overall: The study looked at whether the tumor T-cell repertoire and T-cell density could predict clinical outcome in patients with Merkel cell carcinoma.

Receptor amplification or capture employed the immunoSEQ multiplex PCR assay. TCRdb provides this immuneACCESS table in a form limited to in-frame rearrangements. Some clones are lacking; in checked studies, under half of them reflect an unresolved V gene, and why the rest are absent is not known. The sample data list more than 12,000 clones, and just under 95% of these were observed just once. The top ten constitute 1.5% to 2.5% of the sample. Results and caveats for the whole study, not just this receptor: The combination of T-cell repertoire features and T-cell density was reported to predict clinical outcomes in patients with Merkel cell carcinoma.

Samples were obtained from patients with Merkel cell carcinoma. In the germline V gene, CDR1 corresponds to MGHRA and CDR2 to YSYEKL. Counted from cysteine to phenylalanine, this CDR3 has 13 amino acids. Only CDR3 DNA remains: 39 bases, in frame from the first base. Trimming takes 1 base from V and 0 bases from J, and the germline ends sit 3 bases apart. Details on this clone: Its recognized antigen is unknown. There are no base qualities to consult, and no much larger clone falls within one base.

The specimen was tumor tissue from Merkel cell carcinoma. The V and J genes are TRBV4-1 and TRBJ1-1; too little of a D gene remains to name it. The origin of this receptor is a human donor with Merkel cell carcinoma. The sequenced DNA: TGCGCCAGCAGCCAAGGAGTGAACACTGAAGCTTTCTTT. Its protein product is CASSQGVNTEAFF.